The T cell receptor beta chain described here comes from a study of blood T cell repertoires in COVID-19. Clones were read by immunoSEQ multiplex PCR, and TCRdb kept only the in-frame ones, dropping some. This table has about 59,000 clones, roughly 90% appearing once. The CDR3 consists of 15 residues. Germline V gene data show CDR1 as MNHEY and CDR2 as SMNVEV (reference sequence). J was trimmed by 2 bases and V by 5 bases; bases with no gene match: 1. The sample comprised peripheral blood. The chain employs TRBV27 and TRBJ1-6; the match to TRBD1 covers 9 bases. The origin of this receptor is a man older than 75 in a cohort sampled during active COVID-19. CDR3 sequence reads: CASSGTGTYNSPLHF. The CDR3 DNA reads TGTGCCAGCAGTGGGACAGGGACCTATAATTCACCCCTCCACTTT.